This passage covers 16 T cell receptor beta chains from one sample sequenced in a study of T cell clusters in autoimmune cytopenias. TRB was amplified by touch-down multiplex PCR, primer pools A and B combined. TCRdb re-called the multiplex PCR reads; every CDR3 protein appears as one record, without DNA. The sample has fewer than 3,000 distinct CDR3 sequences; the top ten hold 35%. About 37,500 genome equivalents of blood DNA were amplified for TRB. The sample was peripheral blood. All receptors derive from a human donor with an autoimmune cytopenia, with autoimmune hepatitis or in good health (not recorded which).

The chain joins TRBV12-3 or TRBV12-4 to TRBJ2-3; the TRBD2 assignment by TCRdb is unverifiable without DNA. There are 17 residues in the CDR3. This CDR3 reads CASSFGSWLVGTDTQYF.

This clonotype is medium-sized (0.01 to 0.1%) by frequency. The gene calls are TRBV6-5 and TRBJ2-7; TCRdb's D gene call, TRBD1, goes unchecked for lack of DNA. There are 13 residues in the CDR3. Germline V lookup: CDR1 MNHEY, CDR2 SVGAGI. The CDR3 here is CASGSGGAYEQYF.

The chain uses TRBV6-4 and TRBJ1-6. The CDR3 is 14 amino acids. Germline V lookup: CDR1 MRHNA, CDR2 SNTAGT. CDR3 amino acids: CASSAGFYNSPLHF.

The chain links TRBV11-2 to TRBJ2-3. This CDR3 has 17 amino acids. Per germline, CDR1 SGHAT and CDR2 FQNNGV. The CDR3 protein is CASSLSSQGAGTDTQYF.

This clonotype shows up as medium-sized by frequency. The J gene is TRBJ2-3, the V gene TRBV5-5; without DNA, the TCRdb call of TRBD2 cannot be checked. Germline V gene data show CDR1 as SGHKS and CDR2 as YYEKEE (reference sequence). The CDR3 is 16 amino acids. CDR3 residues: CASSLVGDWSTDTQYF.

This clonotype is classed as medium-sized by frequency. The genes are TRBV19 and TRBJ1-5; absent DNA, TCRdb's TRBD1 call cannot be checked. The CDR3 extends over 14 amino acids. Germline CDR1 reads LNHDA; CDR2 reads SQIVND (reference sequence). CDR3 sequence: CASSARGLVQPQHF.

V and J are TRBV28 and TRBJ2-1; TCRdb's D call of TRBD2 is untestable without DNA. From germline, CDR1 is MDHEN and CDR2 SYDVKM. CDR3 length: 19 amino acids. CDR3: CASSPRDSGNFFGGNEQFF.

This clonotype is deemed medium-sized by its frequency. The CDR3 region is CASSLITGELFF. The rearrangement uses TRBV13 and TRBJ2-2. The CDR3 totals 12 residues. Germline loops: CDR1 PRHDT, CDR2 FYEKMQ (reference sequence).

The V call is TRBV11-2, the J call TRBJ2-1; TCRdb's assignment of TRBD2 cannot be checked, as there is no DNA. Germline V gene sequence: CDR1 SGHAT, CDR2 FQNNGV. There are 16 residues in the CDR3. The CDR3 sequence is CASSFPGTSGRNEQFF.

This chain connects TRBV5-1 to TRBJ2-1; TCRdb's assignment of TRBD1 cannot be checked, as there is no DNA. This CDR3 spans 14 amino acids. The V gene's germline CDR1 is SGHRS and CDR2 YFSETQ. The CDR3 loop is CASSQTGIYNEQFF.

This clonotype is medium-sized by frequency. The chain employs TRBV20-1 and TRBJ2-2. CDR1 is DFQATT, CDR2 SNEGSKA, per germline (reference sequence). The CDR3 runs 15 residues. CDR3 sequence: CSARGFVGSDGELFF.

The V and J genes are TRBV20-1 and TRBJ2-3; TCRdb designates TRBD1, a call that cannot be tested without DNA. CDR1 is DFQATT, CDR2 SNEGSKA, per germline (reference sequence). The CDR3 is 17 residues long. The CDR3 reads CSATRSGAQGNADTQYF.

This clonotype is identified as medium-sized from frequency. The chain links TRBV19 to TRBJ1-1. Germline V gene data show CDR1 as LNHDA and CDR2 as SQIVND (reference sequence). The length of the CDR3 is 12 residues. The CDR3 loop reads CASSIDLREAFF.

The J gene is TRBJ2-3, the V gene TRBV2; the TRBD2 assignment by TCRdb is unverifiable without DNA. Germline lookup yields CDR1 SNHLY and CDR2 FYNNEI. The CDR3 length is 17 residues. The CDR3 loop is CASSEWGTSGSTDTQYF. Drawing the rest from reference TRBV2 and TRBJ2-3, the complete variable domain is EPEVTQTPSHQVTQMGQEVILRCVPISNHLYFYWYRQILGQKVEFLVSFYNNEISEKSEIFDDQFSVERPDGSNFTLKIRSTKLEDSAMYFCASSEWGTSGSTDTQYFGPGTRLTVL.

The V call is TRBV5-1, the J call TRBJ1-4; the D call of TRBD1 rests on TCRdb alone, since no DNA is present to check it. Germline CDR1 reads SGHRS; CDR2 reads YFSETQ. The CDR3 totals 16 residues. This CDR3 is CASSATLGQAPEKLFF.

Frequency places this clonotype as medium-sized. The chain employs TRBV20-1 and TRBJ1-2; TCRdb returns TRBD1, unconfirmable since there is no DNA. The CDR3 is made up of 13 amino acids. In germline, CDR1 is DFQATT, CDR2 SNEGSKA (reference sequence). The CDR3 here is CSATPQGDYGYTF.